This TCR beta chain is from a study of T cell responses to AZD1222 COVID-19 vaccine (dated by TCRdb to about 2021). In the study overall: AZD1222 recipients whose second dose came at about 4 weeks and those whose second dose came at about 12 weeks were combined into one group, since spike-specific TCR depth and breadth did not differ between the two schedules. A total of approximately 240 trial participants underwent TCR sequencing, of whom 207 received two doses of AZD1222 and around 26 received two doses of the MenACWY control vaccine. Enrollment into the trials was organized by age into subgroups of 18-55, 56-69 and 70-plus years, and those subgroups contained roughly 150, 30 and 60 TCR-sequenced participants, respectively.

The CDR3 regions of human TCRbeta chains were analyzed by immunosequencing. On the study's bioinformatics: TCRs in the repertoires were compared against a reference library of SARS-CoV-2-specific TCRs that had been generated with the MIRA antigen-specificity platform. Breadth was defined as the fraction of unique TCRs that were SARS-CoV-2-associated. Depth was defined as the fraction of total T cells that were SARS-CoV-2-associated. Using the MIRA data, each spike-specific TCR was mapped to the spike region that the TCR reacts to and placed in a CD4 or CD8 class. Log10-transformed breadth and depth values were compared by one-way ANOVA with Sidak's multiple comparisons tests. This is the immuneACCESS table as TCRdb keeps it, with only in-frame sequences that have V and J called. A part of the clones is gone; compared with another copy, unresolved V genes explain less than half, and the rest is unexplained. V, J and clone size are those of that table, while D and trimming were read from the DNA. This sample has over 95,000 clones in its table, and around nine tenths of those were observed once. The top ten constitute around 12% of the sample.

From its cysteine to its phenylalanine, the CDR3 spans 15 amino acids. Just CDR3 DNA is preserved here, 45 bases in frame from base 1. According to the germline V gene, CDR1 reads SGHTS and CDR2 reads YDEGEE. The germline V end is reduced by 2 bases and the J end by 12 bases; junction bases left unmatched: 10. Broader findings and caveats from the paper: Because no day 14 peak-response samples were available, the repertoires could be characterized only after the peak T cell response. Conclusions about previously exposed vaccinees are limited because only a handful of AZD1222 recipients were SARS-CoV-2 seropositive at baseline. In the small 56-69-year group, the increase in depth fell short of significance, most likely because of low power. CD4 TCRs associated with the vaccine covered the entire spike protein, and the dominant responses were in regions 160-218 and 743-854. Epitopes outside the regions mutated in the B.1.351 and B.1.1.7 variants were reportedly recognized by nearly half of the unique spike-specific TCRs. After two AZD1222 doses, both the breadth and the depth of spike-specific TCRs were significantly higher than at day 0 and than in MenACWY recipients. Participants were mostly white British and included more females than males, and it was suggested by the authors that clonal diversity may have been underestimated.

Concerning this clone itself: Its antigen is not yet known. Per-base qualities were not stored, and no clone one base away is much larger.

Sample time point, as interpreted from the label and publication: baseline before first vaccination. Vaccinee samples were obtained from the UK trials COV001 and COV002, which included a single-blind randomized controlled phase 2/3 trial of AZD1222 (ChAdOx1 nCoV-19) in healthy adults. For TCRbeta chain sequencing, PBMC samples from trial participants were taken at day 0 and at day 28 after the second dose. This material consisted of peripheral blood, taken on day 0 of AZD1222 vaccination. This TCR derives from an adult in good health. The sequence is built from TRBV5-8 and TRBJ2-1, and TRBD1 matches 11 of the central bases. The CDR3 region reads CASSLRRTGGGGQFF. DNA sequence: TGTGCCAGCAGCTTACGAAGGACAGGGGGCGGAGGGCAGTTCTTC.